What follows are 24 T cell receptor beta chains derived from one specimen sequenced in a study of CD8 T cells in ankylosing spondylitis (dated by TCRdb to 2015 to 2018). The library came from 5' RACE. Data came from an Illumina HiSeq 2500. The public sequencing data were trimmed at Q25 with fastp and processed into clonotypes with MiXCR by TCRdb, which kept only in-frame beta chains. Here each entry gathers all rows of one CDR3 protein and keeps the most common genes and DNA. This sample lists 130,000 or so distinct CDR3 sequences; 6.5% to 9% were detected once. 9.5% to 15% of the sample comes from the top ten. Sequencing was carried out using blood, either unsorted or a sorted T cell fraction (not recorded which). These receptors were obtained from a male donor with ankylosing spondylitis or in good health (not recorded which).

This clonotype was counted at least ten times. J is TRBJ2-1 and V is TRBV20-1; TRBD2 matches 7 bases. This CDR3 has 14 residues. CDR1 is DFQATT, CDR2 SNEGSKA, per germline (reference sequence). Trimming cost V 3 bases and J 1 base; bases outside gene matches: 3. The CDR3 here is CSARRTRSYNEQFF. In DNA, the CDR3 is TGCAGTGCTAGGAGGACTAGATCCTACAATGAGCAGTTCTTC.

This clonotype was detected many times. The genes are TRBV7-2 and TRBJ1-5; tentative D call: TRBD1 (6 bases). Germline loops: CDR1 SGHTA, CDR2 FQGNSA. Between the trimmed V and J ends, which lost 5 bases and 2 bases, there was a span of 16 bases. CDR3 length: 16 amino acids. The CDR3 spells CASSPSRGGRNQPQHF. CDR3 DNA sequence: TGTGCCAGCAGCCCCTCGAGGGGGGGCCGCAATCAGCCCCAGCATTTT.

This clonotype came up many times. The rearrangement joins TRBV7-9 to TRBJ1-6, with 8 bases identical to TRBD1. This CDR3 is built from 15 residues. Losses at the gene ends were 0 bases for V and 8 bases for J; bases not matched to a gene: 3. Looked up from germline, CDR1 is SEHNR and CDR2 is FQNEAQ (reference sequence). Written as DNA, the CDR3 is TGTGCCAGCAGCTTAGCGGCGACAGGGGATTCACCCCTCCACTTT. The encoded protein is CASSLAATGDSPLHF.

This clonotype was observed many times. The chain has TRBV5-1 and TRBJ1-5; 9 bases match TRBD1. V was pared by 3 bases and J by 4 bases, with 2 bases of the junction left unmatched. Germline-derived CDR1 and CDR2 are SGHRS and YFSETQ. The CDR3 is 14 residues long. CDR3 DNA: TGCGCCAGCAGCTCAGGACAGGGGAATCAGCCCCAGCATTTT. It codes for CASSSGQGNQPQHF.

In this sample, this clonotype turned up many times. The rearrangement uses TRBV7-2 and TRBJ2-7; 7 bases fit TRBD1. After removal of 6 bases from V and 2 bases from J, the junction contained 13 bases not matched to a gene. The germline V gene encodes CDR1 SGHTA and CDR2 FQGNSA. This CDR3 is 16 amino acids long. The CDR3 protein is CASRDSFGDRTYEQYF. CDR3 DNA sequence: TGTGCCAGCAGGGACAGCTTCGGGGACAGAACCTACGAGCAGTACTTC.

This clonotype was counted at least ten times. V and J are TRBV7-9 and TRBJ1-1, with D tentatively TRBD1 (5 bases). Per germline, CDR1 SEHNR and CDR2 FQNEAQ (reference sequence). The CDR3 loop spans 17 amino acids. Between the trimmed V and J ends, which lost 5 bases and 5 bases, there was a span of 24 bases. The CDR3 protein is CASSPWRGLEKKTEAFF. Written as DNA, the CDR3 is TGTGCCAGCAGCCCGTGGAGGGGTTTGGAGAAAAAAACTGAAGCTTTCTTT.

This chain connects TRBV5-1 to TRBJ2-7; 13 bases are shared with TRBD2. There are 16 residues in the CDR3. Trimming took 4 bases from V and 3 from J; bases not matched to a gene: 7. The V gene's germline CDR1 is SGHRS and CDR2 YFSETQ. The chain's CDR3 is CASSGDGLAGVYEQYF. DNA for the CDR3: TGCGCCAGCAGCGGGGACGGACTAGCGGGAGTCTACGAGCAGTACTTC.

Many counts were recorded for this clonotype. The chain is built from TRBV12-3 or TRBV12-4 and TRBJ1-2; no reliable D call. This CDR3 spans 15 amino acids. With 6 bases removed from V and 0 bases from J, the gap between germline ends came to 14 bases. As DNA, the CDR3 is TGTGCCAGCAGCCTGGCGGCGGAAGCTAACTATGGCTACACCTTC. Its translation: CASSLAAEANYGYTF.

This clonotype was counted at least ten times. The gene calls are TRBV20-1 and TRBJ1-2; 9 nucleotides match TRBD1. V lost 6 bases and J lost 1; bases outside the gene matches: 3. Germline values: CDR1 DFQATT, CDR2 SNEGSKA (reference sequence). The CDR3 spans 13 residues. CDR3 protein: CSARDRDNYGYTF. The DNA for the CDR3 is TGCAGTGCCAGGGACAGGGATAACTATGGCTACACCTTC.

The gene calls are TRBV12-3 or TRBV12-4 and TRBJ2-7; D is perhaps TRBD1 or TRBD2 (5 bases each). This CDR3 is built from 12 residues. Trimming removed 3 bases from V and 6 bases from J, with 9 bases in between. CDR3 region: CASSFEGSEQYF. The CDR3 DNA reads TGTGCCAGCAGTTTTGAGGGGTCCGAGCAGTACTTC.

This clonotype appeared a few times. The chain links TRBV2 to TRBJ2-3; no reliable D call. Between the trimmed V and J ends, which lost 5 bases and 6 bases, there was a span of 12 bases. CDR3 size: 13 residues. CDR1 is SNHLY, CDR2 FYNNEI, per germline. CDR3 coding DNA: TGTGCCAGCAGTCGGTACTTACGGGATACGCAGTATTTT. Its protein product is CASSRYLRDTQYF. The full variable domain, in which reference TRBV2 and TRBJ2-3 provide the parts outside the CDR3, is EPEVTQTPSHQVTQMGQEVILRCVPISNHLYFYWYRQILGQKVEFLVSFYNNEISEKSEIFDDQFSVERPDGSNFTLKIRSTKLEDSAMYFCASSRYLRDTQYFGPGTRLTVL.

This clonotype was seen many times. J is TRBJ2-5 and V is TRBV3-1, with D possibly matching TRBD2 (5 bases). The CDR3 length is 11 residues. Germline CDR1 LGHDT, CDR2 YNNKEL (reference sequence). V was pared by 6 bases and J by 5 bases, with 7 bases between. The CDR3 loop reads CASRWRETQYF. DNA of the CDR3: TGTGCCAGCAGATGGAGGGAGACCCAGTACTTC.

This clonotype was seen repeatedly, ten times or more. The gene calls are TRBV5-1 and TRBJ2-3; 11 bases are a match to TRBD1. J gave up 3 bases and V 0 bases, and 3 bases lay outside the gene matches. The CDR3 contains 16 residues. Germline-derived CDR1 and CDR2 are SGHRS and YFSETQ. CDR3: CASSLAGTGGTDTQYF. The CDR3 nucleotides read TGCGCCAGCAGCTTGGCCGGGACAGGGGGGACAGATACGCAGTATTTT.

This clonotype was counted many times. The V gene is TRBV20-1, the J gene TRBJ2-7; 7 positions match TRBD2. J was trimmed by 2 bases and V by 3 bases; bases with no gene match: 7. The CDR3 is made up of 14 amino acids. From germline, CDR1 is DFQATT and CDR2 SNEGSKA (reference sequence). In nucleotides, the CDR3 is TGCAGTGCTAGTCTGTGGGAGGGACCCTACGAGCAGTACTTC. Protein product: CSASLWEGPYEQYF.

This clonotype was seen repeatedly, ten times or more. The chain couples TRBV10-3 to TRBJ2-2; D not certain. CDR1 is ENHRY and CDR2 is SYGVKD in the germline V gene. Trimming removed 0 bases at V and 2 bases at J, with 7 bases between. The CDR3 covers 15 residues. CDR3 sequence reads: CAISESGLNTGELFF. CDR3 coding DNA: TGTGCCATCAGTGAGTCGGGATTAAACACCGGGGAGCTGTTTTTT.

Ten or more counts support this clonotype. The J gene is TRBJ1-6, the V gene TRBV4-1; D gene unclear. CDR1 is MGHRA and CDR2 is YSYEKL in the germline V gene. This CDR3 is built from 18 residues. Deletions cut 0 bases from V and 0 bases from J, with 12 bases between. The CDR3 DNA is TGCGCCAGCAGCCAAGAACTGGTGGCGGGCTCCTATAATTCACCCCTCCACTTT. Amino acids: CASSQELVAGSYNSPLHF.

In this sample, this clonotype turned up many times. The CDR3 spells CSAEDGQSDLMPQHF. The DNA for the CDR3 is TGCAGTGCCGAGGATGGGCAGTCTGACCTGATGCCCCAGCATTTT. The genes are TRBV20-1 and TRBJ1-5; D unclear. V gave up 6 bases and J gave up 9 bases, with 24 bases separating them. This CDR3 has 15 amino acids. The germline CDR1 and CDR2 sequences are DFQATT and SNEGSKA (reference sequence).

The rearrangement joins TRBV7-2 to TRBJ2-7; TRBD2 is a possible D gene (6 bases). With 5 bases removed from V and 4 bases from J, the gap between germline ends came to 9 bases. CDR3 length: 12 residues. Germline-derived CDR1 and CDR2 are SGHTA and FQGNSA. The CDR3 region is CASSRLDYEQYF. CDR3 sequence (DNA): TGTGCCAGCAGCCGACTAGATTACGAGCAGTACTTC. Looking up the rest from reference TRBV7-2 and TRBJ2-7 gives the full variable domain: GAGVSQSPSNKVTEKGKDVELRCDPISGHTALYWYRQSLGQGLEFLIYFQGNSAPDKSGLPSDRFSAERTGGSVSTLTIQRTQQEDSAVYLCASSRLDYEQYFGPGTRLTVT.

This clonotype was recorded at least ten times. V is TRBV10-3 and J is TRBJ1-3, with TRBD1 as a possible D gene (6 bases). The germline V and J ends were trimmed by 4 bases and 0 bases, with 13 bases remaining between them. This CDR3 contains 16 residues. Looked up from germline, CDR1 is ENHRY and CDR2 is SYGVKD. Written as DNA, the CDR3 is TGTGCCATCAGTGTTGGACAGCTAGTCTCTGGAAACACCATATATTTT. Translating it yields CAISVGQLVSGNTIYF.

This clonotype was observed a handful of times. The rearrangement links TRBV18 to TRBJ2-3, with 12 bases fitting TRBD2. The length of the CDR3 is 20 residues. The germline gives CDR1 KGHSH, CDR2 LQKENI. Germline trimming cut 1 base from V and 3 bases from J; bases unmatched to any gene: 14. The CDR3 here is CASSPQSRSTSGGGTDTQYF. The CDR3 nucleotides read TGTGCCAGCTCACCACAGAGTAGGTCGACTAGCGGGGGAGGAACAGATACGCAGTATTTT.

This clonotype was observed many times. This rearrangement joins TRBV20-1 to TRBJ2-7, with TRBD2 matching 14 bases. Looked up from germline, CDR1 is DFQATT and CDR2 is SNEGSKA (reference sequence). Trimming removed 1 base from V and 2 bases from J; junction bases left unmatched: 4. The CDR3 extends over 16 amino acids. The CDR3 bases are TGCAGTGCTAGAGTTGGGACTAGCGGGGGCCCCTACGAGCAGTACTTC. It translates to CSARVGTSGGPYEQYF.

This clonotype appeared many times. The rearrangement links TRBV5-1 to TRBJ1-2; possible D gene TRBD1, 5 bases. Germline loops: CDR1 SGHRS, CDR2 YFSETQ. The CDR3 consists of 16 residues. V gave up 5 bases and J gave up 2 bases, with 19 bases separating them. Here the CDR3 DNA reads TGCGCCAGCAGAGTCGACACAGGACTTTCAAACTATGGCTACACCTTC. Protein product: CASRVDTGLSNYGYTF.

This clonotype was picked up a small number of times. The CDR3 DNA reads TGCAGTGCTAGAGATCAAGGACAGGGGTGGCTGTTTTTT. Its translation: CSARDQGQGWLFF. The chain uses TRBV20-1 and TRBJ2-2, with 9 bases identical to TRBD1. Germline CDR1 DFQATT, CDR2 SNEGSKA (reference sequence). The trim removed 0 bases at V and 13 bases at J, leaving 6 bases unmatched. This CDR3 has 13 residues.

This clonotype was recorded a few times. The chain joins TRBV20-1 to TRBJ2-3; TRBD2 agrees at 10 bases. The CDR3 totals 13 residues. Per germline, CDR1 DFQATT and CDR2 SNEGSKA (reference sequence). V dropped 4 bases and J dropped 4; count of bases not matched to a gene: 2. The CDR3 nucleotides read TGCAGTGCTAAGCGGGAGGGCCCAGATACGCAGTATTTT. Translating gives CSAKREGPDTQYF.